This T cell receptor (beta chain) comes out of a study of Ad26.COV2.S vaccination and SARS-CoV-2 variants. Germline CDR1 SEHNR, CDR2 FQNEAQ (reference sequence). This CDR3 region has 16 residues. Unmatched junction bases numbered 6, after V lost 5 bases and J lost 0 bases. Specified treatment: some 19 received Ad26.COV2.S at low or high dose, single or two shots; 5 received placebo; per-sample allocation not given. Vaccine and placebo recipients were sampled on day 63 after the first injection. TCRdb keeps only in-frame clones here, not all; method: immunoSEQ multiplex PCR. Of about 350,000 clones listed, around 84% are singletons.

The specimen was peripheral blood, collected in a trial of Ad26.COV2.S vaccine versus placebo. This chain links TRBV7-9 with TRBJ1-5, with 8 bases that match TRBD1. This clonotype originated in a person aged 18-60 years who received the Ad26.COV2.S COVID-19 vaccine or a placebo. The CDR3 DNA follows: TGTGCCAGCAGCCCAGGACAGGGAGGTAGCAATCAGCCCCAGCATTTT. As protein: CASSPGQGGSNQPQHF.